The 16 T cell receptor beta chains presented below share a single source sample, sequenced in a study of T cells in Graves' hyperthyroidism and ophthalmopathy. Amplification yielded TCR beta CDR3 regions, with RNA transcripts as the source. Primed by the HTBI set, a first-round RT-PCR was run on the TCR CDR3. TCRdb analysed the multiplex PCR reads with MiXCR anew, one entry per CDR3 protein. Among around 690,000 distinct CDR3 sequences, around 16% were seen once, and the ten largest hold roughly 15%. Sequenced input: blood. The source of these receptors is a man aged 50 or older with Graves' hyperthyroidism.

This clonotype was seen repeatedly, ten times or more. The chain combines TRBV5-1 with TRBJ2-3, with D maybe TRBD2 (6 bases). Germline V CDR1 and CDR2: SGHRS, YFSETQ. The CDR3 spans 14 residues. Trimming stripped 4 bases from V and 4 bases from J, with 13 bases between. The DNA of the CDR3 is TGCGCCAGCAGCACTGGCGGGGTCGCAGATACGCAGTATTTT. Amino acid sequence: CASSTGGVADTQYF.

About this clonotype: It may be a read error: a sequence one base away is much more abundant. This sequence joins TRBV30 and TRBJ1-4, with D maybe TRBD1 (5 bases). The germline CDR1 and CDR2 sequences are GTSNPN and SVGIG (reference sequence). Deletions cut 4 bases from V and 3 bases from J, with 30 bases between. The CDR3 totals 20 residues. Written as DNA, the CDR3 is TGTGCCTGGAAACTGAGAGACAGTCCGGGGAGGCTCACAGCTAATGAAAAACTGTTTTTT. Translation: CAWKLRDSPGRLTANEKLFF.

The V and J genes are TRBV4-3 and TRBJ2-1; 13 nucleotides align to TRBD2. Germline trimming cut 3 bases from V and 4 bases from J; bases unmatched to any gene: 3. Per germline, CDR1 LGHNA and CDR2 YSLEER. This CDR3 is built from 16 residues. The CDR3 reads CASSQGTSGVYNEQFF. The CDR3 nucleotides are TGCGCCAGCAGCCAGGGGACTAGCGGGGTTTACAATGAGCAGTTCTTC.

In its sample, this clonotype was seen many times. V gene TRBV12-3 or TRBV12-4 combines with J gene TRBJ1-2, with D unclear. Trimming left V 1 base short and J 0 bases short, with 6 bases between. CDR3 length equals 14 residues. CDR3 sequence reads: CASSLGLTNYGYTF. CDR3 bases: TGTGCCAGCAGTTTAGGCCTAACTAACTATGGCTACACCTTC.

The V gene is TRBV20-1, the J gene TRBJ2-1, with 10 bases lining up with TRBD2. CDR3 size: 15 residues. Germline assignment: CDR1 DFQATT and CDR2 SNEGSKA (reference sequence). With 2 bases clipped from V and 10 bases from J, the junction kept 11 bases outside the gene matches. In DNA form, the CDR3 reads TGCAGTGCTAGAATAGCGGGAGGCGGTCGACAGGAGCAGTTCTTC. Translation gives CSARIAGGGRQEQFF.

Many counts were recorded for this clonotype. V is TRBV7-2 and J is TRBJ1-4, with D tentatively TRBD1 (5 bases). Germline CDR1 reads SGHTA; CDR2 reads FQGNSA. Trimming removed 4 bases from V and 8 bases from J, with 23 bases in between. This CDR3 contains 17 residues. Written as DNA, the CDR3 is TGTGCCAGCAGCTCAGGGCGGACTGACGGCCGGCGGGAAAAACTGTTTTTT. Amino acids: CASSSGRTDGRREKLFF.

This clonotype was counted at least ten times. V and J are TRBV30 and TRBJ1-1; a weak D match, TRBD1 (6 bases). This CDR3 region has 15 residues. Germline lookup yields CDR1 GTSNPN and CDR2 SVGIG (reference sequence). The ends were cut back, 3 bases at V and 1 base at J, with 15 bases in the middle. The CDR3 reads CAWSDPGQGNTEAFF. In DNA, the CDR3 is TGTGCCTGGAGCGATCCGGGACAAGGGAACACTGAAGCTTTCTTT.

This clonotype appeared many times. The rearrangement links TRBV5-1 to TRBJ1-2; D is undetermined. CDR1 and CDR2 (germline): SGHRS, YFSETQ. V shed 2 bases and J shed 5 bases, with 10 bases lying between them. There are 13 residues in the CDR3. The CDR3 loop is CASSLNTEYGYTF. For the CDR3, the DNA is TGCGCCAGCAGCTTAAATACAGAGTATGGCTACACCTTC.

The chain recombines TRBV6-2 or TRBV6-3 with TRBJ1-5; D gene ambiguous. CDR3 size: 15 residues. Germline-derived CDR1 and CDR2 are MNHEY and SVGEGT. Trimming removed 0 bases from V and 3 bases from J, with 9 bases in between. CDR3 sequence: CASSYSWRLNQPQHF. CDR3 sequence (DNA): TGTGCCAGCAGTTACTCATGGCGGCTCAATCAGCCCCAGCATTTT.

This clonotype was counted ten times or more. This chain links TRBV2 with TRBJ2-5; D unresolved. Germline lookup yields CDR1 SNHLY and CDR2 FYNNEI. V was trimmed by 7 bases and J by 4 bases, leaving 13 bases between them. The length of the CDR3 is 13 residues. The CDR3 coding sequence is TGTGCCAGCACCCGAGTGAGTGGAGAGACCCAGTACTTC. Its translation: CASTRVSGETQYF.

This clonotype came up many times. The genes are TRBV29-1 and TRBJ2-5; no reliable D call. Trimming pared 5 bases from V and 2 bases from J, leaving 12 bases between. The CDR3 is 13 amino acids. The germline V gene encodes CDR1 SQVTM and CDR2 ANQGSEA. The CDR3 is CSVKKGVQETQYF. CDR3 sequence (DNA): TGCAGCGTTAAAAAGGGTGTTCAAGAGACCCAGTACTTC.

This clonotype occurred a few times. The chain employs TRBV6-1 and TRBJ2-7, with no clear D. CDR1 and CDR2 (germline): MNHNS, SASEGT. V dropped 5 bases and J dropped 5 bases, with 19 bases sitting between them. CDR3 length: 15 amino acids. The CDR3 DNA follows: TGTGCCAGCAGTTTTTCCGGCAGTGGCGGCGACGAGCAGTACTTC. This codes for CASSFSGSGGDEQYF.

This clonotype showed up many times. The chain has TRBV28 and TRBJ1-5; no clear D. Germline V gene sequence: CDR1 MDHEN, CDR2 SYDVKM. The CDR3 has 17 amino acids. Deletions cut 3 bases from V and 4 bases from J, with 19 bases between. In DNA form, the CDR3 reads TGTGCCAGCAGTTTGGATGGGCGTCGACGGAAGAATCAGCCCCAGCATTTT. The encoded protein is CASSLDGRRRKNQPQHF.

In this sample, this clonotype turned up many times. The chain has TRBV5-1 and TRBJ1-1, with 8 bases fitting TRBD1. V shed 4 bases and J 4 bases; nucleotides not matched to a gene: 12. The germline V gene encodes CDR1 SGHRS and CDR2 YFSETQ. The CDR3 length is 16 residues. The CDR3 region is CASSLGQAQALTEAFF. The CDR3 nucleotides read TGCGCCAGCAGCCTGGGACAGGCCCAGGCCCTCACTGAAGCTTTCTTT.

This chain joins TRBV2 and TRBJ1-1; 10 nucleotides line up with TRBD1. Trimming at V came to 9 bases and at J to 4 bases, leaving 8 bases not matched to a gene. Germline V gene data show CDR1 as SNHLY and CDR2 as FYNNEI. The CDR3 contains 14 residues. The CDR3 bases are TGTGCCAGTTTCCGGGACAGGGGACGCACTGAAGCTTTCTTT. It yields the protein CASFRDRGRTEAFF.

Worth noting for this clonotype: The junction differs from germline at one of its ends, possibly a read error. The V call is TRBV7-3, the J call TRBJ2-1; 14 bases fit TRBD2. The CDR3 consists of 16 residues. Looked up from germline, CDR1 is SGHTA and CDR2 is FQGTGA. This chain's CDR3 is CASSQEGLAGVVEQFF. The DNA for the CDR3 is TGCGCCAGCAGCCAGGAGGGACTAGCGGGAGTTGTTGAGCAGTTCTTC.